This T cell receptor beta chain was profiled in a study of monozygotic twins with inflammatory bowel disease. Findings and limits, study-wide: TCRbeta diversity (inverse Simpson) was lower in IBD patients than in healthy co-twins. IBD patients share fewer clonotypes with other people than healthy twins do, especially with disease activity. For IBD, no single strong associated signal or clonotype was supported.

Making cDNA involved eight separate reactions per sample. TCRdb reanalyzed the 5' RACE reads, giving one entry per CDR3 protein sequence and no DNA. Recorded for this sample: 300,000 to 350,000 distinct CDR3 sequences. Per the germline V gene, CDR1 is MDHEN and CDR2 is SYDVKM. This CDR3 is built from 18 residues. Comment on this clonotype: Its antigen is undetermined.

The J gene is TRBJ2-7, the V gene TRBV28; as DNA is missing, the TRBD2 call by TCRdb cannot be tested. Sequencing used blood. This sequence was found in a human donor with ulcerative colitis or Crohn's disease, or a healthy co-twin of an affected twin (not recorded which). CDR3 sequence reads: CASSPWGGRGDEFIVQYF. Using reference TRBV28 and TRBJ2-7 for the parts outside the CDR3, the full variable domain is DVKVTQSSRYLVKRTGEKVFLECVQDMDHENMFWYRQDPGLGLRLIYFSYDVKMKEKGDIPEGYSVSREKKERFSLILESASTNQTSMYLCASSPWGGRGDEFIVQYFGPGTRLTVT.